This TCR beta chain was found in a study of T cell responses to AZD1222 COVID-19 vaccine. Study-level findings and limits: Clonal diversity may have been underestimated in mostly white British donors. Targets within unmutated variant regions were reportedly found for nearly half of spike-specific TCRs. Repertoire samples came only from after the peak T cell response.

Notes on this clone: The antigen is unknown.

Germline V lookup: CDR1 SGHTA, CDR2 FQGNSA. V lost 6 bases to trimming and J lost 6 bases, with 23 bases between them. This CDR3 has 16 residues. This table comes from immunoSEQ multiplex PCR, and its TCRdb copy is limited to in-frame clones, with some not included. The top ten clones hold roughly 1.6% of a sample with about 150,000 clones, 90% to 95% of them seen once. The TCR comes from an adult who received the AZD1222 COVID-19 vaccine. The rearrangement uses TRBV7-2 and TRBJ2-5, with D perhaps assigned TRBD1 or TRBD2 (6 bases each). The sample was peripheral blood, taken 28 days after the second AZD1222 dose. The CDR3 DNA sequence: TGTGCCAGCAGTCCCGGGGGCCTAGCTGGGGCAAAGACCCAGTACTTC. Amino acids: CASSPGGLAGAKTQYF.